The rows below give T cell receptor beta chains drawn from one sample of a study of cytomegalovirus exposure and HLA in healthy donors. Using immunoSEQ multiplex PCR, the repertoire was profiled, and TCRdb retains in-frame clones only, with some absent. The sample records some 90,000 clones, around 73% being singletons. Sample: PBMCs. These receptors were collected from a middle-aged woman in good health and CMV-seronegative. Each CDR3 is given with its conserved first and last residue. The order of the fields is J gene, D gene, V gene, clone size, CDR3 DNA, CDR3 protein. A D gene is named only where the DNA matches it firmly. Clone size appears in some rows only: once, few, many, or a class for an expanded clone.

TRBJ1-4 TRBD1 TRBV5-6 - TGTGCCAGCAGCTTGGGACCCAGGGGGCAGAATAATGAAAAACTGTTTTTT CASSLGPRGQNNEKLFF
TRBJ1-2 TRBD1 TRBV9 - TGTGCCAGCAGCGTAGGACAGGGGAACTATGGCTACACCTTC CASSVGQGNYGYTF
TRBJ1-5 TRBD1 TRBV6-6 - TGTGCCAGCAGTCCAGGGACAGGTGGGTACCAGCCCCAGCATTTT CASSPGTGGYQPQHF
TRBJ2-6 TRBD1 TRBV25-1 - TGTGCCAGCACAAGACAGGGACGCTCTGGGGCCAACGTCCTGACTTTC CASTRQGRSGANVLTF
TRBJ2-3 TRBD2 TRBV2 - TGTGCCAGCAGTACCCTAGCGGGAGGTACAGATACGCAGTATTTT CASSTLAGGTDTQYF
TRBJ2-7 TRBD1 TRBV6-1 - TGTGCCAGCAGTGCACAGGGGTCCTCCTACGAGCAGTACTTC CASSAQGSSYEQYF
TRBJ2-5 TRBD1 TRBV25-1 - TGTGCCAGCAGTGAGGGGTACAGGGGGCAGGAGACCCAGTACTTC CASSEGYRGQETQYF
TRBJ1-2 TRBD1 TRBV6-5 - TGTGCCAGCAGTCCGGGACAGCCGAAAATAGACTTC CASSPGQPKIDF
TRBJ1-2 TRBD1 TRBV5-5 - TGTGCCAGCAGCTTGGGCAGGGGGCTTATGATTTATGGCTACACCTTC CASSLGRGLMIYGYTF
TRBJ2-1 - TRBV7-9 - TGTGCCAGCAGTCCCCCGGTTGGAGTCTACAATGAGCAGTTCTTC CASSPPVGVYNEQFF
TRBJ2-3 TRBD1 TRBV5-6 - TGTGCCAGCAGCCGGGACAGGGGAAGCACAGATACGCAGTATTTT CASSRDRGSTDTQYF
TRBJ1-5 TRBD1 TRBV2 - TGTGCCAGCAGCAGGGGGACAGGGGATCAGCCCCAGCATTTT CASSRGTGDQPQHF
TRBJ1-3 - TRBV29-1 once TGCAGCGTTGGGACAGTCTCTGGAAACACCATATATTTT CSVGTVSGNTIYF
TRBJ2-1 TRBD1 TRBV6-4 many TGTGCCAGCAGTGACGCTGCAGGGGGATACAATGAGCAGTTCTTC CASSDAAGGYNEQFF
TRBJ2-1 TRBD2 TRBV19 - TGTGCCAGTAGACGGATCGGGACTAGCTTCTACAATGAGCAGTTCTTC CASRRIGTSFYNEQFF